The T cell receptor beta chain under discussion was sequenced for a study of T cell changes during pregnancy in multiple sclerosis (dated by TCRdb to the late 2010s). Regarding the complete study: The study looked at changes in the T cell repertoire across pregnancy in women with multiple sclerosis.

Library preparation was by the immunoSEQ multiplex PCR assay. TCRdb obtained this table from immuneACCESS and retained in-frame rearrangements with V and J assigned. These tables miss some clones; where compared with another copy, unresolved V genes account for less than half of the shortfall, and the remainder is unexplained. The sample yields about 48,000 clones; 88% were counted once. The top ten hold roughly 1.2% of the sample. Details on this clone: Its specific antigen is unknown. No base qualities exist here, and no much larger clone lies one base off it.

V and J lose 6 bases and 3 bases, and a span of 12 bases separates them. From the cysteine up to the phenylalanine, the CDR3 has a length of 13 residues. Only the CDR3 DNA is retained, 39 bases long and in frame from the first base. Per the germline V gene, MDHEN is the CDR1 and SYDVKM is the CDR2. The chain is encoded by TRBV28 joined to TRBJ2-7; TRBD2 is a possible D gene, resting on 7 matching bases. The sequence came from a female donor with multiple sclerosis, enrolled in a pregnancy study. This specimen was CD4+ T cells from peripheral blood mononuclear cells, taken in the second trimester of pregnancy. Read as DNA, the sequence is TGTGCCAGCAGGTCGGGGGGCGGCTACGAGCAGTACTTC. It specifies CASRSGGGYEQYF.